This T cell receptor (beta chain) was recorded in a study of cytomegalovirus exposure and HLA in healthy donors. Donors were drawn from the approximately 120-subject validation cohort, separate from the roughly 670-subject first cohort. Study observations and caveats: The study recorded 150 to 200 TCR beta chains that were cytomegalovirus-associated. It was found in a later analysis that first-cohort TCR clusters tended to co-occur in the 90 to 150 validation repertoires. There were a few CMV-associated chains whose specificity for CMV antigens was confirmed in vitro.

About this clone itself: Its antigen is not known.

This CDR3 contains 14 residues. The ends were cut back, 0 bases at V and 8 bases at J, with 9 bases in the middle. Germline CDR1 is SGHRS and CDR2 is YFSETQ. The protocol was immunoSEQ multiplex PCR, while the TCRdb copy is restricted to in-frame clones and leaves out a portion. The sample shows about 150,000 clones, 70% to 85% of them seen only once. The sequenced sample consisted of PBMCs. The genes are TRBV5-1 and TRBJ1-6; possible D gene TRBD1, 5 bases. This clonotype was obtained from a man aged 25 to 40 in good health and CMV-seropositive. DNA of the CDR3: TGCGCCAGCAGCTTGGCGGGGGGGGATTCACCCCTCCACTTT. It codes for CASSLAGGDSPLHF.